This TCR beta chain was sequenced during a study of blood T cell repertoires in COVID-19. Across the whole study: Collection of acute and convalescent COVID-19 samples took place in the United States, Italy and Spain. T cells, B-cell-depleted T cells, or PBMCs provided the cDNA or gDNA that served as material.

The age range of participants was 18 to 89 years, with residence in 20 to 25 US areas. The germline gives CDR1 SGHVS, CDR2 FNYEAQ. CDR3 length: 15 residues. Trimming took 5 bases from V and 5 from J; bases not matched to a gene: 10. This clone turned up a few times. Using immunoSEQ multiplex PCR, the repertoire was profiled, and TCRdb retains in-frame clones only, with some absent. This sample has approximately 300,000 clones, with around nine tenths found just once. The receptor was isolated from a woman aged 25 to 39 who had recovered from COVID-19. The sequenced material came from PBMCs or T cells enriched from blood (not recorded which). The chain links TRBV7-6 to TRBJ1-1, with 8 positions matching TRBD1. CDR3: CASSQRTGPPTEAFF. DNA for the CDR3: TGTGCCAGCAGCCAACGGACAGGGCCACCGACTGAAGCTTTCTTT.